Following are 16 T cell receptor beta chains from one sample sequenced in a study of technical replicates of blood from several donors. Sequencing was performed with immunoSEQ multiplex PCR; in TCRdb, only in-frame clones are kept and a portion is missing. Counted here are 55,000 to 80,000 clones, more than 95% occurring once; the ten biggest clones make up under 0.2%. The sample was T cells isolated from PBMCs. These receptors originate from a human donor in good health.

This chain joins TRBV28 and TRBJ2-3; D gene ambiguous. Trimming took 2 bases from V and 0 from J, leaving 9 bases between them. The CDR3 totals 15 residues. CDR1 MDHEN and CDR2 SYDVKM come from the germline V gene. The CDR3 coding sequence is TGTGCCAGCAGTTTAGGAAGCGCGAGCACAGATACGCAGTATTTT. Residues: CASSLGSASTDTQYF.

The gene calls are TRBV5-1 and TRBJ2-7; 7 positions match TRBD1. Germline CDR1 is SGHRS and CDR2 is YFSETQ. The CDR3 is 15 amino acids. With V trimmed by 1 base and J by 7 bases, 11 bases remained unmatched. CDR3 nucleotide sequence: TGCGCCAGCAGCTTGCCCCTCACAGGGGCTGATGAGCAGTACTTC. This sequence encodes CASSLPLTGADEQYF.

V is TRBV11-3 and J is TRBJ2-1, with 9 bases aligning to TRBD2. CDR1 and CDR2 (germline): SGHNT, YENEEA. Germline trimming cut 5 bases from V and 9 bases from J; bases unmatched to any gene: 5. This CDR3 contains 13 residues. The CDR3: CASSQFSGSEQFF. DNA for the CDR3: TGTGCCAGCAGCCAATTTAGCGGGAGTGAGCAGTTCTTC.

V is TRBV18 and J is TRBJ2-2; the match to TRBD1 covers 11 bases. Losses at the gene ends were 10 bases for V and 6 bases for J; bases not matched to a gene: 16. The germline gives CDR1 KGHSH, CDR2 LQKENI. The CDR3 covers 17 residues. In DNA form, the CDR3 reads TGTGCCACCATTGGACAGGGGGCTTTCGGGAGCGCCGGGGAGCTGTTTTTT. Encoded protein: CATIGQGAFGSAGELFF. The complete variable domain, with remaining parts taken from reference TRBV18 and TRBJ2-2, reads NAGVMQNPRHLVRRRGQEARLRCSPMKGHSHVYWYRQLPEEGLKFMVYLQKENIIDESGMPKERFSAEFPKEGPSILRIQQVVRGDSAAYFCATIGQGAFGSAGELFFGEGSRLTVL.

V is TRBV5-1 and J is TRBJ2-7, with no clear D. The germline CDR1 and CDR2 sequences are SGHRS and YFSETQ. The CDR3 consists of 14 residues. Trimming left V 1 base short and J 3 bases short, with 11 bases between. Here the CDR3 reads CASSLSSGFYEQYF. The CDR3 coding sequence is TGCGCCAGCAGCTTGTCGTCGGGTTTCTACGAGCAGTACTTC.

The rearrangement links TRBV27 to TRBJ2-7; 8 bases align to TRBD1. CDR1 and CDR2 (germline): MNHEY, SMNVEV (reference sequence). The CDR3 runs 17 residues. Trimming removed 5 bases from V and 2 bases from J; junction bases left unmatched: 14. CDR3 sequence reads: CASSPLGNPTGAYEQYF. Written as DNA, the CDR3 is TGTGCCAGCAGTCCATTGGGGAACCCGACAGGGGCCTACGAGCAGTACTTC.

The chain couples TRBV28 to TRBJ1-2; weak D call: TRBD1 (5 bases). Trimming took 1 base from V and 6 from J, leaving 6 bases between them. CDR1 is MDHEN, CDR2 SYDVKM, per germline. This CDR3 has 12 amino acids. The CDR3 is CASSLSGNGYTF. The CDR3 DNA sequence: TGTGCCAGCAGTTTATCAGGGAATGGCTACACCTTC.

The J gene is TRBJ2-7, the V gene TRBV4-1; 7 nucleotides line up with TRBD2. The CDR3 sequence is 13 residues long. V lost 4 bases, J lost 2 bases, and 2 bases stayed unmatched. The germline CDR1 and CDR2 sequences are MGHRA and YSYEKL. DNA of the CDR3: TGCGCCAGCAGCCTCGGACTAGCCTACGAGCAGTACTTC. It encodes CASSLGLAYEQYF.

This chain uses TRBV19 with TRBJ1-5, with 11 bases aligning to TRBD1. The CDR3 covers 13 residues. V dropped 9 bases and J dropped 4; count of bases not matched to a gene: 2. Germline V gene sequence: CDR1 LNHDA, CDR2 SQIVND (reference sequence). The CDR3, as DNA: TGTGCCAGCCGGGACAGGGGGAATCAGCCCCAGCATTTT. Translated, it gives CASRDRGNQPQHF.

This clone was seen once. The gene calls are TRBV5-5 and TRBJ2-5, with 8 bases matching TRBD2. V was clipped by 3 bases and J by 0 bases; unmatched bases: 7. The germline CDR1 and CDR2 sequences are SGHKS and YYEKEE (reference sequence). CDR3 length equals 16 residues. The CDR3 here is CASSSPAGAYQETQYF. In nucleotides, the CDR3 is TGTGCCAGCAGCTCCCCAGCGGGAGCTTACCAAGAGACCCAGTACTTC.

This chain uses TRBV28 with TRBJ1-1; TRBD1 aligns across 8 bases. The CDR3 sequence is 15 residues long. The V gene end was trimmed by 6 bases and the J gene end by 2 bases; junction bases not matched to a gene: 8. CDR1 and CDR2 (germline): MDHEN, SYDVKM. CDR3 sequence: CASSHPGQGNTEAFF. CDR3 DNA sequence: TGTGCCAGCAGCCACCCTGGACAGGGCAACACTGAAGCTTTCTTT. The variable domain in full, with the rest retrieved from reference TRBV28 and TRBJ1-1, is DVKVTQSSRYLVKRTGEKVFLECVQDMDHENMFWYRQDPGLGLRLIYFSYDVKMKEKGDIPEGYSVSREKKERFSLILESASTNQTSMYLCASSHPGQGNTEAFFGQGTRLTVV.

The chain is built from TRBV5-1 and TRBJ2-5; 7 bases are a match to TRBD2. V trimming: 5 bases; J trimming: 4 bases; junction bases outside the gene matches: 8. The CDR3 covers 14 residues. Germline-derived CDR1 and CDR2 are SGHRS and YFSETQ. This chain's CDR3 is CASSSGAGPETQYF. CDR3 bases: TGCGCCAGCAGTTCTGGAGCGGGGCCAGAGACCCAGTACTTC. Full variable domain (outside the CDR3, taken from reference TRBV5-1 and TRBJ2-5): KAGVTQTPRYLIKTRGQQVTLSCSPISGHRSVSWYQQTPGQGLQFLFEYFSETQRNKGNFPGRFSGRQFSNSRSEMNVSTLELGDSALYLCASSSGAGPETQYFGPGTRLLVL.

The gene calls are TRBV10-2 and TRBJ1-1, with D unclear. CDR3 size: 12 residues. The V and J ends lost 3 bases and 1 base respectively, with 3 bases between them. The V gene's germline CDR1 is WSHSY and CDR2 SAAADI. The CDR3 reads CASSEANTEAFF. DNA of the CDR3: TGCGCCAGCAGTGAAGCGAACACTGAAGCTTTCTTT.

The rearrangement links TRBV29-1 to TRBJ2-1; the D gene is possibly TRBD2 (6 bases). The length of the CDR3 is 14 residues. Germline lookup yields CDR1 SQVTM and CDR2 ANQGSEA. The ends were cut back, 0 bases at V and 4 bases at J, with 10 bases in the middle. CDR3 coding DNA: TGCAGCGTTGAAGATGGGGGACTTTACAATGAGCAGTTCTTC. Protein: CSVEDGGLYNEQFF.

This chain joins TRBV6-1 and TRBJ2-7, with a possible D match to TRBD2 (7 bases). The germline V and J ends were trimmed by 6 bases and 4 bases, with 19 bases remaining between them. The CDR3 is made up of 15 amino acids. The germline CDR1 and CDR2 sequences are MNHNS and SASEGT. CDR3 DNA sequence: TGTGCCAGCAGGGGGGGGGACTCTACAGGGTACGAGCAGTACTTC. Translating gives CASRGGDSTGYEQYF.

CDR3 amino acids: CASMGEEDPDTQYF. CDR3 coding DNA: TGTGCCAGCATGGGTGAGGAGGACCCAGATACGCAGTATTTT. The genes are TRBV28 and TRBJ2-3, with D possibly TRBD2 on 5 matching bases. Trimming pared 7 bases from V and 4 bases from J, leaving 15 bases between. The germline V gene has CDR1 MDHEN and CDR2 SYDVKM. This CDR3 is built from 14 residues.